This T cell receptor (beta chain) stems from a study of cytomegalovirus exposure and HLA in healthy donors. This CDR3 region has 17 residues. J was trimmed by 2 bases and V by 3 bases; bases with no gene match: 10. Germline V lookup: CDR1 SGDLS, CDR2 YYNGEE. The donors (healthy individuals) were bone marrow donors. Primers for the PCR totalled 60 Vbeta and 13 Jbeta. Assay: immunoSEQ multiplex PCR; the TCRdb copy retains only in-frame clones and omits some. The repertoire holds more than 80,000 clones, with approximately 89% as singletons. General study points: Cytomegalovirus association was assigned to more than 150 TCR beta chains. Per a prior analysis, the majority of TCR beta V segments were productive roughly 90% or roughly 30% of the time. A later analysis found TCR association rates differed by HLA locus, highest for DRB1 and lowest for HLA-C.

For this clone: The antigen is unknown.

Material: PBMCs. This TCR came from a man aged 25-45 years in good health and CMV-seropositive. The chain recombines TRBV9 with TRBJ2-5, with TRBD1 identical over 10 bases. In nucleotides, the CDR3 is TGTGCCAGCAGCGCGACAGGGGGCTGGGCCCCTCAAGAGACCCAGTACTTC. Translation gives CASSATGGWAPQETQYF.